Sequencing of this T cell receptor beta chain was carried out in a study of blood T cell repertoires in COVID-19. Study details: Samples of COVID-19 (acute and convalescent) were obtained from the United States, Italy and Spain.

This CDR3 comprises 13 residues. Germline CDR1 MNHEY, CDR2 SVGAGI. V was trimmed by 2 bases and J by 4 bases, leaving 8 bases between them. Assay: immunoSEQ multiplex PCR; the TCRdb copy retains only in-frame clones and omits some. Among under 150,000 clones listed, about four fifths were seen once. Only a few counts were recorded for this clone. The chain uses TRBV6-5 and TRBJ1-1; unclear D gene. Specimen: peripheral blood. This receptor was taken from a human donor with acute or convalescent COVID-19. The donor label of this sample is uncertain. The CDR3 region has the DNA TGTGCCAGCAGTTACCGGAGGCCCACTGAAGCTTTCTTT. It specifies CASSYRRPTEAFF.